The TCR beta chain described here comes from a study of T cell clonality in common variable immunodeficiency. Some clones are missing from TCRdb's copy, which holds only in-frame ones; the method was immunoSEQ multiplex PCR. The record shows under 50,000 clones for this sample, with no singletons present. Donors gave roughly 4.5 to 8.5 ml heparinized peripheral whole blood. The V and J ends lost 0 bases and 0 bases respectively, with 10 bases between them. There are 15 residues in the CDR3. Looked up from germline, CDR1 is SGDLS and CDR2 is YYNGEE. Ten or more counts support this clone. Its antigen is currently unknown. The read comes to an end 3 residues before the CDR3 does, leaving the germline J gene to fill in the end. General study results and limits: Fewer deletions and N-nucleotide insertions were reportedly seen in common variable immunodeficiency TCR beta sequences.

Sequences were obtained from peripheral blood mononuclear cells. The clonotype was recovered from a person aged 18-70 years in good health. V usage is TRBV9 and J usage is TRBJ2-7, with D possibly matching TRBD2 (5 bases). The part of the CDR3 DNA that was read is TGTGCCAGCAGCGTAGGAGGGCAGGACTCCTACGAG. This gives the protein CASSVGGQDSYE. The CDR3 in full is CASSVGGQDSYEQYF.